Below, 24 T cell receptor beta chains from the same sample are listed, as sequenced in a study of OX40 agonist ivuxolimab in advanced cancers. The protocol was immunoSEQ multiplex PCR, while the TCRdb copy is restricted to in-frame clones and leaves out a portion. The data show some 80,000 clones, about 94% seen once. The input for sequencing was CD4+ or CD8+ T cells sorted from blood, taken in a trial of the OX40 agonist ivuxolimab. These receptors were collected from an adult with an advanced solid tumor such as melanoma, head and neck, liver or kidney cancer.

This clone was counted between two and nine times. The J gene is TRBJ1-2, the V gene TRBV27, with D possibly being TRBD1 (6 bases). V was shortened by 3 bases and J by 8 bases, with 13 bases between the two germline ends. This CDR3 has 13 amino acids. Looked up from germline, CDR1 is MNHEY and CDR2 is SMNVEV (reference sequence). CDR3 nucleotide sequence: TGTGCCAGCAGTTTCTCGGCAGGGGTCGGCTACACCTTC. Protein product: CASSFSAGVGYTF.

Here the CDR3 reads CASSQGAVNQPQHF. The CDR3 region has the DNA TGCGCCAGCAGCCAGGGGGCGGTAAATCAGCCCCAGCATTTT. The chain links TRBV4-3 to TRBJ1-5; D might be TRBD1 (6 bases). V lost 3 bases and J 4 bases, leaving 10 bases between the germline ends. The CDR3 is 14 amino acids. Per germline, CDR1 LGHNA and CDR2 YSLEER.

The chain carries TRBV5-1 and TRBJ2-5, with 9 bases matching TRBD1. Germline-derived CDR1 and CDR2 are SGHRS and YFSETQ. V gave up 4 bases and J gave up 1 base; unmatched junction bases: 8. This CDR3 has 16 amino acids. The CDR3 bases are TGCGCCAGCAGCCGGGACAGGGTCGGGCTCCAAGAGACCCAGTACTTC. It codes for CASSRDRVGLQETQYF.

The chain recombines TRBV11-2 with TRBJ2-1; 7 bases match TRBD2. This CDR3 spans 16 amino acids. V was pared by 5 bases and J by 0 bases, with 7 bases of the junction left unmatched. Germline values: CDR1 SGHAT, CDR2 FQNNGV. CDR3 protein: CASSPGGGLSYNEQFF. The DNA of the CDR3 is TGTGCCAGCAGCCCGGGCGGGGGACTCTCCTACAATGAGCAGTTCTTC.

This clone appeared a single time. V gene TRBV10-2 combines with J gene TRBJ2-7, with TRBD1 matching 8 bases. J was trimmed by 2 bases and V by 10 bases; bases with no gene match: 4. The CDR3 is made up of 12 amino acids. Germline V gene data show CDR1 as WSHSY and CDR2 as SAAADI. CDR3 DNA: TGCGCCACAGGGGGCGGAACCTACGAGCAGTACTTC. Translating it yields CATGGGTYEQYF.

This chain connects TRBV7-9 to TRBJ2-2; TRBD2 matches at 13 bases. The CDR3 has 17 residues. J gave up 4 bases and V 5 bases, and 7 bases lay outside the gene matches. Germline V lookup: CDR1 SEHNR, CDR2 FQNEAQ (reference sequence). In DNA form, the CDR3 reads TGTGCCAGCAGCCATTGGACTAGCGGGAGTGTCACCGGGGAGCTGTTTTTT. Its protein product is CASSHWTSGSVTGELFF.

V gene TRBV7-9 combines with J gene TRBJ1-1; 8 bases agree with TRBD1. Germline CDR1 and CDR2: SEHNR and FQNEAQ (reference sequence). Losses at the gene ends were 6 bases for V and 1 base for J; bases not matched to a gene: 7. The CDR3 is 15 residues long. The CDR3 region is CASRSGQGKNTEAFF. The CDR3 region has the DNA TGTGCCAGCAGATCCGGACAGGGAAAGAACACTGAAGCTTTCTTT.

The chain couples TRBV2 to TRBJ2-3; D remains ambiguous. The V gene's germline CDR1 is SNHLY and CDR2 FYNNEI. The CDR3 is 15 amino acids. The V and J ends lost 4 bases and 0 bases respectively, with 11 bases between them. The CDR3 reads CASSASFISTDTQYF. The CDR3 DNA reads as TGTGCCAGCAGTGCAAGTTTCATCAGCACAGATACGCAGTATTTT. Full variable domain (missing parts from reference TRBV2 and TRBJ2-3): EPEVTQTPSHQVTQMGQEVILRCVPISNHLYFYWYRQILGQKVEFLVSFYNNEISEKSEIFDDQFSVERPDGSNFTLKIRSTKLEDSAMYFCASSASFISTDTQYFGPGTRLTVL.

This rearrangement joins TRBV9 to TRBJ1-2, with D uncertain. Germline V gene lookup returns CDR1 SGDLS and CDR2 YYNGEE. The ends were cut back, 4 bases at V and 0 bases at J, with 10 bases in the middle. This CDR3 region has 14 residues. In DNA, the CDR3 is TGTGCCAGCAGCACCCCTTACACTAACTATGGCTACACCTTC. Its translation: CASSTPYTNYGYTF.

The rearrangement links TRBV4-3 to TRBJ2-7; unclear D gene. The CDR3 covers 15 residues. Germline assignment: CDR1 LGHNA and CDR2 YSLEER. Trimming removed 1 base from V and 0 bases from J, with 10 bases in between. CDR3 amino acids: CASSQAGTASYEQYF. CDR3 nucleotides: TGCGCCAGCAGCCAAGCCGGCACCGCCTCCTACGAGCAGTACTTC.

CDR3 coding DNA: TGTGCCAGCAGGCATCCTAGCGGACGCTCCTACGAGCAGTACTTC. It codes for CASRHPSGRSYEQYF. This chain joins TRBV7-2 and TRBJ2-7; 7 nucleotides line up with TRBD2. V trimming: 6 bases; J trimming: 0 bases; junction bases outside the gene matches: 8. The CDR3 covers 15 residues. Germline loops: CDR1 SGHTA, CDR2 FQGNSA.

CDR3 region: CASRVYSGAGDNQPQHF. The CDR3 coding sequence is TGTGCCAGTAGGGTTTATAGTGGGGCAGGGGACAATCAGCCCCAGCATTTT. V is TRBV19 and J is TRBJ1-5; possible D gene TRBD1, 6 bases. The ends were cut back, 6 bases at V and 3 bases at J, with 21 bases in the middle. Germline V gives CDR1 LNHDA, CDR2 SQIVND (reference sequence). The CDR3 extends over 17 amino acids.

V gene TRBV10-3 combines with J gene TRBJ1-2, with D perhaps matching TRBD1 (5 bases). The CDR3 is 13 amino acids. V was clipped by 6 bases and J by 0 bases, with 8 bases between them. CDR1 and CDR2 from the germline V gene are ENHRY and SYGVKD. CDR3 protein: CAIRGTANYGYTF. For the CDR3, the DNA is TGTGCCATCAGGGGGACTGCTAACTATGGCTACACCTTC.

The chain joins TRBV4-3 to TRBJ2-7; no definite D call. The CDR3 consists of 13 residues. Germline loops: CDR1 LGHNA, CDR2 YSLEER. V was shortened by 0 bases and J by 3 bases, with 6 bases between the two germline ends. Written as DNA, the CDR3 is TGCGCCAGCAGCCAAGAGGACCGCTACGAGCAGTACTTC. Protein product: CASSQEDRYEQYF.

CDR3 in DNA: TGTGCCAGCAGCTCCTACACCGGGACGCTCCTACTCGAGCAGTACTTC. As protein: CASSSYTGTLLLEQYF. The chain employs TRBV4-2 and TRBJ2-7; tentatively, D is TRBD1 or TRBD2 (5 bases each). V shed 5 bases and J shed 6 bases, with 23 bases lying between them. The CDR3 is 16 residues long. The V gene's germline CDR1 is LGHNA and CDR2 YNFKEQ.

V gene TRBV5-1 combines with J gene TRBJ1-1, with D possibly matching TRBD1 (6 bases). CDR1 and CDR2 (germline): SGHRS, YFSETQ. V was pared by 3 bases and J by 1 base, with 10 bases between. The CDR3 runs 14 residues. Here the CDR3 reads CASSWTTGNTEAFF. The DNA for the CDR3 is TGCGCCAGCAGCTGGACGACAGGGAACACTGAAGCTTTCTTT.

The chain employs TRBV7-9 and TRBJ2-1; the D is unclear. Between the trimmed V and J ends, which lost 1 base and 8 bases, there was a span of 12 bases. Germline V lookup: CDR1 SEHNR, CDR2 FQNEAQ (reference sequence). The CDR3 sequence is 14 residues long. CDR3 in amino acids: CASSLVAPWDEQFF. The CDR3 coding sequence is TGTGCCAGCAGCTTAGTCGCCCCCTGGGATGAGCAGTTCTTC.

In its sample, this clone was seen once. The genes are TRBV6-5 and TRBJ2-7; D unresolved. The CDR3 totals 12 residues. Germline V CDR1 and CDR2: MNHEY, SVGAGI. Deletions cut 2 bases from V and 3 bases from J, with 5 bases between. CDR3 nucleotide sequence: TGTGCCAGCAGTTACGAGGACTACGAGCAGTACTTC. Its translation is CASSYEDYEQYF.

The rearrangement links TRBV7-9 to TRBJ1-3; D perhaps matches TRBD1 (5 bases). The V and J ends lost 1 base and 0 bases respectively, with 10 bases between them. The germline CDR1 and CDR2 sequences are SEHNR and FQNEAQ (reference sequence). The CDR3 spans 16 residues. DNA for the CDR3: TGTGCCAGCAGCTTAGGGAGACAGAGCTCTGGAAACACCATATATTTT. Its protein is CASSLGRQSSGNTIYF.

The chain carries TRBV7-9 and TRBJ2-7, with D unclear. The germline V gene encodes CDR1 SEHNR and CDR2 FQNEAQ (reference sequence). CDR3 size: 12 residues. The V and J ends lost 1 base and 8 bases respectively, with 9 bases between them. This CDR3 is CASSLDARQQYF. DNA of the CDR3: TGTGCCAGCAGCTTAGACGCTAGACAGCAGTACTTC.

The chain employs TRBV25-1 and TRBJ1-1; no reliable D call. V lost 5 bases to trimming and J lost 2 bases, with 12 bases between them. CDR1 is MGHDK, CDR2 SYGVNS, per germline. This CDR3 spans 14 amino acids. The CDR3 DNA follows: TGTGCCAGCAGTCCATTACAAAGTAACACTGAAGCTTTCTTT. It translates to CASSPLQSNTEAFF.

V and J are TRBV4-3 and TRBJ2-7; 16 bases map to TRBD2. V gave up 3 bases and J gave up 4 bases; unmatched junction bases: 0. This CDR3 is built from 15 residues. From germline, CDR1 is LGHNA and CDR2 YSLEER. For the CDR3, the DNA is TGCGCCAGCAGCCAGGGACTAGCGGGGGGGTACGAGCAGTACTTC. Residues: CASSQGLAGGYEQYF.

CDR3 DNA sequence: TGTGCCAGCTCACCAACCTACAATGAGCAGTTCTTC. Protein product: CASSPTYNEQFF. This sequence joins TRBV18 and TRBJ2-1; D remains unclear. Deletions cut 2 bases from V and 2 bases from J, with 1 base between. CDR1 and CDR2 from the germline V gene are KGHSH and LQKENI. The CDR3 extends over 12 amino acids.

CDR3 in DNA: TGTGCCAGCAGTTTTGGGGCTAGCGGCAATGAGCAGTTCTTC. Its protein product is CASSFGASGNEQFF. The chain links TRBV27 to TRBJ2-1; TRBD2 matches 7 bases. V was pared by 3 bases and J by 6 bases, with 5 bases of the junction left unmatched. Germline-derived CDR1 and CDR2 are MNHEY and SMNVEV (reference sequence). The CDR3 has 14 amino acids.